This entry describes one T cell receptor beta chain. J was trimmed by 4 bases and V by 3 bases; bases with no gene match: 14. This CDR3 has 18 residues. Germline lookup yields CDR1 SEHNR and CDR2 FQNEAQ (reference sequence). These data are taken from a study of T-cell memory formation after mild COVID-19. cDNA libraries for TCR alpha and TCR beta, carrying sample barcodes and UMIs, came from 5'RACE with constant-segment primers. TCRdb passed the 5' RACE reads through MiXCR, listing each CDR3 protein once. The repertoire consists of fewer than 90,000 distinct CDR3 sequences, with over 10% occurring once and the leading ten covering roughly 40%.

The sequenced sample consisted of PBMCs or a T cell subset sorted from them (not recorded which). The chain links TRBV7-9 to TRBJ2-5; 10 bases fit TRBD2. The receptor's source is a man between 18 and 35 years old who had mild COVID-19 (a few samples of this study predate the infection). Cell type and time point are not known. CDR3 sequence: CASSFIFARASGGETQYF. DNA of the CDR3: TGTGCCAGCAGCTTTATATTTGCTCGAGCTAGCGGGGGAGAGACCCAGTACTTC.